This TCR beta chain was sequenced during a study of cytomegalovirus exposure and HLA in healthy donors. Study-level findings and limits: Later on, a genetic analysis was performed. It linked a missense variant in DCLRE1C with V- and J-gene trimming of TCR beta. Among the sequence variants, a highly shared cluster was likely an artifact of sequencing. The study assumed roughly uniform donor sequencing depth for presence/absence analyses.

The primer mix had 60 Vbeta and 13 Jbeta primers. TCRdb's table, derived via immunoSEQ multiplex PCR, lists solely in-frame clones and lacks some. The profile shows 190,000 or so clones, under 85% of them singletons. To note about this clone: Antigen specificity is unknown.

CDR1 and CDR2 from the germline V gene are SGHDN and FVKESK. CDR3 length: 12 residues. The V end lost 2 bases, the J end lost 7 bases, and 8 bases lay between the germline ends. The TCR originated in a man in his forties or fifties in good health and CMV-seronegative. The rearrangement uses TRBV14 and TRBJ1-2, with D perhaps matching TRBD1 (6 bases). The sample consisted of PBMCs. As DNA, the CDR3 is TGTGCCAGCAGCCAAACAGGGATTGGCTACACCTTC. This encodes CASSQTGIGYTF.